This T cell receptor (beta chain) appears in the sequencing data of a study of T cells in Graves' hyperthyroidism and ophthalmopathy. As for the study in general: Any treatment followed the collection of peripheral blood at initial diagnosis.

This clonotype was picked up a small number of times. What it recognizes is unknown. CDR1 and CDR2 (germline): MNHNS, SASEGT. The CDR3 spans 14 residues. V lost 4 bases and J lost 7; bases outside the gene matches: 7. What was amplified from RNA transcripts were TCR beta CDR3 regions. First-round RT-PCR with HTBI primers amplified the TCR CDR3 region. Each CDR3 protein gets one entry after TCRdb re-called the multiplex PCR reads with MiXCR. The sample has around 380,000 distinct CDR3 sequences; roughly 14% are singletons. Study-wide findings and caveats: Ophthalmopathy was told apart from stable hyperthyroidism by a 13 V-J model.

The receptor comes from a man aged 30-40 years with Graves' hyperthyroidism that later progressed to Graves' ophthalmopathy. V is TRBV6-1 and J is TRBJ2-4; TRBD1 aligns across 7 bases. Sequenced material: blood. The CDR3, as DNA: TGTGCCAGCAGTGCAAGGGACAGAGCGAACATTCAGTACTTC. This sequence encodes CASSARDRANIQYF.